This TCR beta chain comes out of a study of blood T cells in healthy people across ages. Turning to the study itself: Template switching recovered approximately one barcoded beta molecule for every two T cells. Overall study results and limits: Age showed a roughly linear inverse relationship with TCR beta diversity per million T cells.

Next came a second PCR, run for about 6 to 12 cycles, which used a sample-barcoded 5' primer along with a J-beta primer mix. MiXCR was run by TCRdb on the 5' RACE reads, yielding one entry per CDR3 protein. The repertoire has 900,000 to 950,000 distinct CDR3 sequences, approximately 32% of them found once; the top ten carry around 9.6%. In regard to this clonotype: Its antigen is unknown.

With 4 bases clipped from V and 6 bases from J, the junction kept 11 bases outside the gene matches. The germline V gene encodes CDR1 LGHNA and CDR2 YNFKEQ. The length of the CDR3 is 15 residues. This sample also belongs to another study, concerning T cells of mothers and their children. That work adds: Over 9.5 million reads per mother and roughly 3 million per child were obtained. Compared with unrelated pairs, related mother-child pairs had slightly higher, non-significant overlap.

This TCR derives from a woman aged 40-49 years in good health. The chain couples TRBV4-2 to TRBJ2-7, with TRBD2 matching over 8 bases. Sequenced material: blood. Here the CDR3 DNA reads TGTGCCAGCAGCCCGGGGGAAGCGGGGGTACGCGAGCAGTACTTC. Translating gives CASSPGEAGVREQYF.